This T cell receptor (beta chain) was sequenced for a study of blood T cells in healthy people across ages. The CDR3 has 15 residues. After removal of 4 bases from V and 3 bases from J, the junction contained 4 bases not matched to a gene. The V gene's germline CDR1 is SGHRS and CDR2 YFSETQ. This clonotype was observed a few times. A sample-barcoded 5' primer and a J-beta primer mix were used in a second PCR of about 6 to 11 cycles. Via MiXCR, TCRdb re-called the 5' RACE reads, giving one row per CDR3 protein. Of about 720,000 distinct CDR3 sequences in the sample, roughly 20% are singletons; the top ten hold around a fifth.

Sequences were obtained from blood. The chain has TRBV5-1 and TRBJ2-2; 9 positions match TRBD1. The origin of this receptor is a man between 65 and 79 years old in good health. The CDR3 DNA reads TGCGCCAGCAGCGGAAGGACAGGGGACACCGGGGAGCTGTTTTTT. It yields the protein CASSGRTGDTGELFF.